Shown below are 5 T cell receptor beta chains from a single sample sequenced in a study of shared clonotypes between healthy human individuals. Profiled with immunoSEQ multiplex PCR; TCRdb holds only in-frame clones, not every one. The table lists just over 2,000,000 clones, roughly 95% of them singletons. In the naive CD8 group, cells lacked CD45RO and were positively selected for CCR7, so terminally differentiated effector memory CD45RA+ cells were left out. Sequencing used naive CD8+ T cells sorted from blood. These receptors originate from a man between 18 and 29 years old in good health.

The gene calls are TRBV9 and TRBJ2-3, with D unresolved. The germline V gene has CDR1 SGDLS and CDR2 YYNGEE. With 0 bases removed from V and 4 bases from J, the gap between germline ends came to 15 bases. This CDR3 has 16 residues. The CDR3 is CASSVEVGGWADTQYF. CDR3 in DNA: TGTGCCAGCAGCGTAGAGGTTGGCGGATGGGCAGATACGCAGTATTTT.

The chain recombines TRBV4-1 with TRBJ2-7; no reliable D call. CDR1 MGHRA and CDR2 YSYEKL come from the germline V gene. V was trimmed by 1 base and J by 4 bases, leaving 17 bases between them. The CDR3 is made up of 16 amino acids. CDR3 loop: CASSQVPPGLGYEQYF. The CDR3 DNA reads TGCGCCAGCAGCCAAGTTCCCCCGGGCCTTGGGTACGAGCAGTACTTC.

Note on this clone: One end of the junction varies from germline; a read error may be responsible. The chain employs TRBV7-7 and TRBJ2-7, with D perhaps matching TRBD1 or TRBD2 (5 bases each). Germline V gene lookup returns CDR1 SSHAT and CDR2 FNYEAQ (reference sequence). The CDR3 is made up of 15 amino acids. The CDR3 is CASSLRSGSAYEQYF. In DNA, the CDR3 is TGTGCTAGCAGCTTAAGGTCAGGGAGCGCCTACGAGCAGTACTTC.

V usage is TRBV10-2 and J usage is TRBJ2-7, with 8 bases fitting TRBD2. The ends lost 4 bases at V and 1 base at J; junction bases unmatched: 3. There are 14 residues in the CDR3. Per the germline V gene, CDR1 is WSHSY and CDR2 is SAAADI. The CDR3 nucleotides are TGCGCCAGCAGTGCGGGGGGGGGTTCCTACGAGCAGTACTTC. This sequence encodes CASSAGGGSYEQYF.

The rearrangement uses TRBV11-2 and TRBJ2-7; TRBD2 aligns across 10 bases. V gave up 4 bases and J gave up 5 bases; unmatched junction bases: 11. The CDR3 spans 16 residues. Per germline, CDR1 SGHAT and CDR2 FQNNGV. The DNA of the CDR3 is TGTGCCAGCAGCTCGTATCTAGCGGGGGAAAAGAACGAGCAGTACTTC. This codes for CASSSYLAGEKNEQYF. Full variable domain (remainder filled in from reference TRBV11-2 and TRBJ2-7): EAGVAQSPRYKIIEKRQSVAFWCNPISGHATLYWYQQILGQGPKLLIQFQNNGVVDDSQLPKDRFSAERLKGVDSTLKIQPAKLEDSAVYLCASSSYLAGEKNEQYFGPGTRLTVT.